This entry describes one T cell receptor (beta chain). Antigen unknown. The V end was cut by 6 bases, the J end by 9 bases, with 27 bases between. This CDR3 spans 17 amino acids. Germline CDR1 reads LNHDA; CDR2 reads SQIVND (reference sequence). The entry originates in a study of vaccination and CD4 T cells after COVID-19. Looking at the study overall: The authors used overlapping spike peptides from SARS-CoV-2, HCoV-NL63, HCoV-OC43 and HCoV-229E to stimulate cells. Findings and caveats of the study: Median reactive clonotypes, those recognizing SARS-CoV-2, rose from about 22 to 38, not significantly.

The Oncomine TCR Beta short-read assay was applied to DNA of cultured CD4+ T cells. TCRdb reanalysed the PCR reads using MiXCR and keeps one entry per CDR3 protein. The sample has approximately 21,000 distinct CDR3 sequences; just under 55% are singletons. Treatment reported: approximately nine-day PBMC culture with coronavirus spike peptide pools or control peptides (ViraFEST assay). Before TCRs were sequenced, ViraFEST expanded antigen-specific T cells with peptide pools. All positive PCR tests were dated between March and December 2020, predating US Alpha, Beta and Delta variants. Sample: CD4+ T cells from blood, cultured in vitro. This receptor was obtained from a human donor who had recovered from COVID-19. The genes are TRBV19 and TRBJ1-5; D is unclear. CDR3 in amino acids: CASSPGGPKALGSPQHF. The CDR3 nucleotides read TGTGCCAGTAGCCCGGGCGGACCGAAAGCCTTGGGATCGCCCCAGCATTTT.